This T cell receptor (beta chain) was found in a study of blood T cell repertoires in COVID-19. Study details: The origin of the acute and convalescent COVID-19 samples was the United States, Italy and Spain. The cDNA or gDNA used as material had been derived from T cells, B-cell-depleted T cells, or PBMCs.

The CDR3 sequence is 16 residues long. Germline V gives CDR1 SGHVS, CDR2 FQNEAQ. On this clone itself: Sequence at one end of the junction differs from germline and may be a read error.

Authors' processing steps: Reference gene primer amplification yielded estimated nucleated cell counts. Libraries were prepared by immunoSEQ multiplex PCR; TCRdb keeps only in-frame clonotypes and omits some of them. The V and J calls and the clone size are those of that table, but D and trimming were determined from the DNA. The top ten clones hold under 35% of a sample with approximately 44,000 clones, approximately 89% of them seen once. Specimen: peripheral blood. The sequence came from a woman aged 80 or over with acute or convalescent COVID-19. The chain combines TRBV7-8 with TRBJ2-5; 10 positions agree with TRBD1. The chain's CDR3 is CASSIAGTGAQETQYF. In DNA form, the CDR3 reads TGTGCCAGCAGCATAGCCGGGACAGGGGCACAAGAGACCCAGTACTTC.